The rows below give T cell receptor beta chains drawn from one sample of a study of control samples from healthy donors and cancer patients. Profiled with immunoSEQ multiplex PCR; TCRdb holds only in-frame clones, not every one. There are around 150,000 clones in the sample; roughly 95% occur only once, and 0.95% to 1.1% lies in the top ten. Sequencing was done on a sample of blood. The receptors were gathered from a young woman in good health. The CDR3 runs from the conserved cysteine through the conserved F or W. D genes are given only for firm matches.

V,D,J,DNA,CDR3
TRBV18,TRBD1,TRBJ2-1,TGTGCCAGCTCGCACCAGGGGGCTGTCAATGAGCAGTTCTTC,CASSHQGAVNEQFF
TRBV11-2,NA,TRBJ1-6,TGTGCCAGCAGCTTAATCGGGGAGTGGTTTTCACCCCTCCACTTT,CASSLIGEWFSPLHF
TRBV9,NA,TRBJ1-3,TGTGCCAGCAGCGCGTTGGAGAGCACCATATATTTT,CASSALESTIYF
TRBV5-1,TRBD1,TRBJ2-5,TGCGCCAGCAACGGACAGGGAATCGGAGAGACCCAGTACTTC,CASNGQGIGETQYF
TRBV6-5,TRBD1,TRBJ2-7,TGTGCCAGCAGTCGACAGGGCTACGAGCAGTACTTC,CASSRQGYEQYF
TRBV5-1,NA,TRBJ2-7,TGCGCCAGCAGCCTGAGACTAGAATCCTACGAGCAGTACTTC,CASSLRLESYEQYF
TRBV18,NA,TRBJ2-5,TGTGCCAGCTCACCCCGCCATCGTCTGGAGACCCAGTACTTC,CASSPRHRLETQYF
TRBV4-1,NA,TRBJ1-3,TGCGCCAGCAGCTTAAGGGCGGCGGGGGGAAACACCATATATTTT,CASSLRAAGGNTIYF
TRBV24-1,NA,TRBJ2-3,TGTGCCACCAGTGTCCTCCGGGGCCGCACAGATACGCAGTATTTT,CATSVLRGRTDTQYF
TRBV14,NA,TRBJ2-3,TGTGCCAGCAGCCAAGGGTTCGGATCCACAGATACGCAGTATTTT,CASSQGFGSTDTQYF
TRBV6-1,NA,TRBJ1-6,TGTGCCAGCAGCGAAGGGCGTAATTCACCCCTCCACTTT,CASSEGRNSPLHF
TRBV7-9,NA,TRBJ1-1,TGTGCCAGCAGCTATTACATGAACACTGAAGCTTTCTTT,CASSYYMNTEAFF
TRBV14,TRBD2,TRBJ2-1,TGTGCCAGCAGCCGACCCCGGACTAGCGGGGCCTACAATGAGCAGTTCTTC,CASSRPRTSGAYNEQFF
TRBV19,NA,TRBJ2-7,TGTGCCAGTAGACAAACGCGGGACAGCCCCCTCTACGAGCAGTACTTC,CASRQTRDSPLYEQYF
TRBV5-5,TRBD1,TRBJ1-5,TGTGCCAGCAGCTTGGCCCCCGGGACAGTAGTTTCGGGCCAGCCCCAGCATTTT,CASSLAPGTVVSGQPQHF
TRBV6-5,TRBD1,TRBJ2-5,TGTGCCAGCAGTACGGGACAGGGGAGAGAGACCCAGTACTTC,CASSTGQGRETQYF
TRBV5-1,NA,TRBJ1-1,TGCGCCAGCAGGGACTTGAACACTGAAGCTTTCTTT,CASRDLNTEAFF
TRBV6-5,NA,TRBJ1-1,TGTGCCAGCAGTTACTCGTTCATCTTGGGTACTGAAGCTTTCTTT,CASSYSFILGTEAFF
TRBV7-2,NA,TRBJ2-7,TGTGCCAGCAGCTTTATCGGAAGCTACGAGCAGTACTTC,CASSFIGSYEQYF
TRBV24-1,NA,TRBJ1-1,TGTGCCACCAGTGTTGGGGGGGGCAAAGGCACTGAAGCTTTCTTT,CATSVGGGKGTEAFF
TRBV28,TRBD1,TRBJ1-4,TGTGCCAGCAGCACGGGGACAGGGGGCTTTCACGAAAAACTGTTTTTT,CASSTGTGGFHEKLFF
TRBV30,TRBD1,TRBJ1-6,TGTGCCTCATCCGGGACAGGCATGAGCTCCTATAATTCACCCCTCCACTTT,CASSGTGMSSYNSPLHF
TRBV7-8,TRBD2,TRBJ2-3,TGTGCCAGCAGCCCGAGCCTAGCGGGAGGGTCCGCCCCAGATACGCAGTATTTT,CASSPSLAGGSAPDTQYF
TRBV28,NA,TRBJ1-5,TGTGCCAGCAGTTTCCCCGCAGGAGATAGCAATCAGCCCCAGCATTTT,CASSFPAGDSNQPQHF
TRBV13,NA,TRBJ2-7,TGTGCCAGCACCATGGAGGGCGAAATTAGGGGGGAGCAGTACTTC,CASTMEGEIRGEQYF
TRBV7-9,NA,TRBJ1-4,TGTGCCAGCAGCTTAAAAGGGGCGGGGGTCAATGAAAAACTGTTTTTT,CASSLKGAGVNEKLFF
TRBV5-5,TRBD1,TRBJ2-3,TGTGCCAGCAGCCCTCGAGGGGGCAGGGGGAGCACAGATACGCAGTATTTT,CASSPRGGRGSTDTQYF
TRBV6-2/TRBV6-3,TRBD1,TRBJ1-5,TGTGCCAGCAGTTACGGCGGGACAGGCAATCAGCCCCAGCATTTT,CASSYGGTGNQPQHF
TRBV28,NA,TRBJ2-7,TGTGCCAGCAGTTTTGCTGTCACCTACGAGCAGTACTTC,CASSFAVTYEQYF